The T cell receptor beta chain described here comes from a study of cytomegalovirus exposure and HLA in healthy donors. Study in general: Ancestry clustering placed around four fifths of around 400 genotyped donors in the Caucasian-associated cluster.

Primers included in the PCR were 60 Vbeta and 13 Jbeta primers. The assay was immunoSEQ multiplex PCR, and TCRdb's table has in-frame clones only and misses some. The sample lists about 98,000 clones, roughly 81% occurring once. The study's findings and limits: Reports described diagnosis of cytomegalovirus status by the classifier as highly specific and sensitive. The authors enumerated around 150 TCR beta chains as linked to cytomegalovirus. In a later analysis, HLA-associated TCR beta chains were more clonally expanded than equally common others.

With regard to this clone: Its antigen is as yet unknown.

J was trimmed by 4 bases and V by 3 bases; bases with no gene match: 8. Per germline, CDR1 SGHKS and CDR2 YYEKEE (reference sequence). The CDR3 length is 15 residues. This chain links TRBV5-5 with TRBJ1-2, with 8 nucleotides matching TRBD1. The material sequenced was PBMCs. The sequence came from a man between 35 and 55 years old in good health and CMV-seronegative. CDR3 in DNA: TGTGCCAGCAGCTCAACGACAGGGGCGACCTATGGCTACACCTTC. Encoded protein: CASSSTTGATYGYTF.